This note documents a single T cell receptor (beta chain) sequence. The junction does not match germline at one end; this may be a read error. Breast cancer patients provided tissue from their axillary draining lymph nodes. This sample is drawn from a study of breast tumors, draining lymph nodes, adjacent tissues. Germline-derived CDR1 and CDR2 are KGHDR and SFDVKD. This CDR3 spans 16 amino acids. TCRdb passed the multiplex PCR reads through MiXCR, listing each CDR3 protein once. Among fewer than 300,000 distinct CDR3 sequences, about 30% were seen once, and the ten largest hold over 1.1%. The chain joins TRBV24-1 to TRBJ1-5; D is ambiguous. This TCR was sampled from a female donor with breast cancer. Some clones in this sample may be carry-over from other donors' samples. The sample consisted of axillary lymph node tissue. CDR3 bases: TGTGCCACCAGTGAGTTAGGCTCCCGTAGCGATCAGCCCCAGCATTTT. It codes for CATSELGSRSDQPQHF.